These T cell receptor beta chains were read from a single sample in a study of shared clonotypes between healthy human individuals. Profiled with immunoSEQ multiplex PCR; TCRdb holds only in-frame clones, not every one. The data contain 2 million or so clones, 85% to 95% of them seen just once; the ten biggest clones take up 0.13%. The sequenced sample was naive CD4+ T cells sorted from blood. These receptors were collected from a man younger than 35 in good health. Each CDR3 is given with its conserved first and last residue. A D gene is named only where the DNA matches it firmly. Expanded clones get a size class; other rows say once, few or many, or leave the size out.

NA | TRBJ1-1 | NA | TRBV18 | CASSPKQNTEAFF | TGTGCCAGCTCACCAAAGCAGAACACTGAAGCTTTCTTT
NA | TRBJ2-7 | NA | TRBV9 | CASSRRQNYEQYF | TGTGCCAGCAGCCGACGACAGAATTACGAGCAGTACTTC
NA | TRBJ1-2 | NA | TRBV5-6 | CASSLRGSLYGYTF | TGTGCCAGCAGCTTGCGGGGCAGCCTCTATGGCTACACCTTC
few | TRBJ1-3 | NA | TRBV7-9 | CASSLSSGNTIYF | TGTGCCAGCAGCTTAAGCTCTGGAAACACCATATATTTT
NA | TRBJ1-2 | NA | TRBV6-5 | CASSYSGESIYGYTF | TGTGCCAGCAGTTACTCGGGGGAGTCTATCTATGGCTACACCTTC
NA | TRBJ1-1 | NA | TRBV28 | CASGPGFLGDTEAFF | TGTGCCAGCGGCCCAGGGTTCCTTGGGGACACTGAAGCTTTCTTT
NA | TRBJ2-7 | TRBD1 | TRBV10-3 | CAIATGGDYEQYF | TGTGCCATCGCAACAGGGGGCGACTACGAGCAGTACTTC
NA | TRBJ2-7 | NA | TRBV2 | CASSEALIEQYF | TGTGCCAGCAGTGAAGCGCTGATCGAGCAGTACTTC
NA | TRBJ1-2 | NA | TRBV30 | CAWNAGEAYGYTF | TGTGCCTGGAATGCAGGGGAAGCATATGGCTACACCTTC
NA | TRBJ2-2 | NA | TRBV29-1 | CSVVWTASTGELFF | TGCAGCGTTGTTTGGACGGCGAGCACCGGGGAGCTGTTTTTT
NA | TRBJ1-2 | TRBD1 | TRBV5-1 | CASSLDGQGAQGYTF | TGCGCCAGCAGCTTAGACGGACAGGGGGCTCAAGGCTACACCTTC
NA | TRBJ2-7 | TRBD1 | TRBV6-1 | CASSLQGDPFYEQYF | TGTGCCAGCAGTTTACAGGGGGACCCATTCTACGAGCAGTACTTC